These 10 T cell receptor beta chains were sequenced from one sample in a study of T-cell memory formation after mild COVID-19. TCRdb redid the calling of the 5' RACE reads with MiXCR, one entry per CDR3 protein. This table has 470,000 or so distinct CDR3 sequences, around a sixth appearing once. The sequencing input was PBMCs or a T cell subset sorted from them (not recorded which). These receptor sequences come from an adult woman who had mild COVID-19 (a few samples of this study predate the infection). Cell type and time point are not known.

V usage is TRBV4-1 and J usage is TRBJ2-6, with D hard to call. Germline CDR1 is MGHRA and CDR2 is YSYEKL. This CDR3 is built from 17 residues. V lost 1 base to trimming and J lost 1 base, with 11 bases between them. CDR3 in DNA: TGCGCCAGCAGCCAAGGACCTCAGTTGTCTGGGGCCAACGTCCTGACTTTC. The encoded protein is CASSQGPQLSGANVLTF.

This clonotype was detected only a few times. This CDR3 reads CASIPLAGSPDTQYF. The DNA of the CDR3 is TGCGCCAGCATTCCACTAGCGGGATCCCCAGATACGCAGTATTTT. V gene TRBV5-1 combines with J gene TRBJ2-3; TRBD2 aligns across 10 bases. CDR3 length: 15 residues. Germline V lookup: CDR1 SGHRS, CDR2 YFSETQ. The J segment lost 4 bases and the V segment lost 6 bases, leaving 8 bases of the junction unmatched.

This clonotype was observed a few times. The rearrangement links TRBV4-3 to TRBJ2-7; D is uncertain. Looked up from germline, CDR1 is LGHNA and CDR2 is YSLEER. Trimming pared 0 bases from V and 0 bases from J, leaving 12 bases between. The CDR3 is 16 amino acids. The CDR3 loop is CASSQDYGVSSYEQYF. CDR3 nucleotide sequence: TGCGCCAGCAGCCAAGATTATGGCGTGAGCTCCTACGAGCAGTACTTC.

J is TRBJ2-5 and V is TRBV18; D remains ambiguous. Germline values: CDR1 KGHSH, CDR2 LQKENI. The CDR3 length is 13 residues. V was shortened by 3 bases and J by 2 bases, with 7 bases between the two germline ends. The CDR3, as DNA: TGTGCCAGCTCACCGATCGAGCAAGAGACCCAGTACTTC. Translation: CASSPIEQETQYF.

V gene TRBV3-1 combines with J gene TRBJ1-1; tentatively, D is TRBD1 (6 bases). Trimming left V 2 bases short and J 1 base short, with 14 bases between. This CDR3 has 16 residues. CDR1 is LGHDT, CDR2 YNNKEL, per germline (reference sequence). DNA of the CDR3: TGTGCCAGCAGCCAATTGGGGGGCTCTGGGAACACTGAAGCTTTCTTT. Translation gives CASSQLGGSGNTEAFF.

The chain uses TRBV5-4 and TRBJ1-6; 9 bases line up with TRBD1. The V gene's germline CDR1 is SGHNT and CDR2 YYREEE (reference sequence). V was pared by 4 bases and J by 7 bases, with 3 bases of the junction left unmatched. The CDR3 spans 14 residues. The CDR3 spells CASSQDRGNSPLHF. CDR3 in DNA: TGTGCCAGCAGCCAGGACAGGGGCAATTCACCCCTCCACTTT.

The rearrangement joins TRBV10-3 to TRBJ2-5, with 16 nucleotides matching TRBD2. J gave up 5 bases and V 10 bases, and 16 bases lay outside the gene matches. This CDR3 contains 18 residues. Germline values: CDR1 ENHRY, CDR2 SYGVKD. The CDR3 DNA reads as TGTGCCAGCAGAAGGGGACTAGCGGGAGGGCGGAGGTCCGAGACCCAGTACTTC. It yields the protein CASRRGLAGGRRSETQYF.

This chain uses TRBV7-6 with TRBJ2-5, with no clear D. The CDR3 contains 15 residues. The V and J ends lost 4 bases and 1 base respectively, with 13 bases between them. Germline CDR1 is SGHVS and CDR2 is FNYEAQ. As DNA, the CDR3 is TGTGCCAGCAGCTCCCTATCGGGTCCCCAAGAGACCCAGTACTTC. Translated: CASSSLSGPQETQYF.

The gene calls are TRBV5-7 and TRBJ2-5, with D unresolved. TRBV5-7 is given ORF status, its function remaining uncertain. V was trimmed by 0 bases and J by 4 bases, leaving 13 bases between them. This CDR3 comprises 15 residues. This CDR3 is CASSLEGFPRETQYF. In nucleotides, the CDR3 is TGTGCCAGCAGCTTGGAGGGCTTTCCCAGAGAGACCCAGTACTTC.

The chain couples TRBV5-1 to TRBJ1-1, with D unclear. CDR1 is SGHRS and CDR2 is YFSETQ in the germline V gene. V shed 0 bases and J shed 0 bases, with 6 bases lying between them. CDR3 length equals 14 residues. CDR3 DNA sequence: TGCGCCAGCAGCTTGGTGGAGCTGAACACTGAAGCTTTCTTT. Translation: CASSLVELNTEAFF.